This T cell receptor (beta chain) was sequenced during a study of regulatory T cells in long-lasting Graves disease. Notes on the study in general: Persistent Graves' cases showed lower TCR diversity than newly diagnosed cases.

Relying on iRepertoire HTBI primers and Arm-PCR of CDR3 regions, the team built TCR beta libraries. From the multiplex PCR reads, TCRdb called clonotypes with MiXCR, one entry per CDR3 protein. The table lists approximately 540,000 distinct CDR3 sequences, around 12% of them singletons. The CDR3 extends over 13 amino acids. Trimming took 5 bases from V and 9 from J, leaving 14 bases between them. Germline V gene sequence: CDR1 MNHEY, CDR2 SMNVEV (reference sequence). This clonotype has just a few counts. Its antigen is as yet unknown. Time point meaning: newly diagnosed GD, antithyroid drugs for less than 3 months. Generation of the TCR library employed RNA extracted from PBMCs. The same data also contributed to another study, on T cells in Graves' hyperthyroidism and ophthalmopathy.

The V gene is TRBV27, the J gene TRBJ2-1; TRBD1 is a possible D gene (6 bases). Sequenced material: peripheral blood mononuclear cells (PBMCs), taken at new diagnosis, from a patient treated with antithyroid drugs. This clonotype was sampled from a woman younger than 45 with Graves disease. The CDR3 DNA sequence: TGTGCCAGCAGTCTCCTTTTGGGGGCTGAGCAGTTCTTC. Amino acids: CASSLLLGAEQFF.